This TCR beta chain is from a study of human T cells and chemical hapten exposure. Study-level information: Sensitizing treatment utilized 2% DPC over a roughly 2 cm by roughly 2 cm portion of upper inner arm skin.

Germline V gene lookup returns CDR1 SGHVS and CDR2 FNYEAQ. This CDR3 has 15 residues. To note about this clonotype: Its antigen is unknown. One end of the junction does not line up with germline, which may come from a read error.

Indicated time point: patch test 2, 6 weeks after DPC sensitization. The treatment here: therapeutic diphenylcyclopropenone sensitization with weekly scalp DPC. Under the authors' procedure: The number of TCRs in each sample had a median of 95,638 and spanned roughly 23,224 to 750,000. TCRdb used MiXCR to reprocess the RACE reads, holding one entry per CDR3 protein. The authors' filters were not applied to this entry. The sample carries about 350,000 distinct CDR3 sequences, around 6% recorded once. General study points: Versus controls, expanded TCRs had significantly more large CDR3 similarity clusters. Patch test score rose with PT1 expanded TCR count, significant at thresholds 8, 16 and 32, not 4.

The gene calls are TRBV7-6 and TRBJ2-1; the D is unclear. The specimen comprised whole blood, sampled in connection with sensitization to the hapten diphenylcyclopropenone (DPC). The receptor was derived from a woman aged 18-29 years with alopecia areata. Some clones in this sample may be carry-over from other donors' samples. The CDR3 coding sequence is TGTGCCAGCACCTTAGAGCCTAGCTCCTACAATGAGCAGTTCTTC. It is translated as CASTLEPSSYNEQFF. Supplemented by reference TRBV7-6 and TRBJ2-1, the full variable domain reads GAGVSQSPRYKVTKRGQDVALRCDPISGHVSLYWYRQALGQGPEFLTYFNYEAQQDKSGLPNDRFSAERPEGSISTLTIQRTEQRDSAMYRCASTLEPSSYNEQFFGPGTRLTVL.